Listed here is a single T cell receptor beta chain. Its antigen is not known. The sample comes from a study of cytomegalovirus exposure and HLA in healthy donors. Germline lookup yields CDR1 DFQATT and CDR2 SNEGSKA (reference sequence). Between the trimmed V and J ends, which lost 5 bases and 4 bases, there was a span of 8 bases. The CDR3 has 11 amino acids. Sequencing was performed with immunoSEQ multiplex PCR; in TCRdb, only in-frame clones are kept and a portion is missing. The table lists about 160,000 clones, 65% to 90% of them singletons. The study's findings and limits: Using the classifier, cytomegalovirus status was reportedly diagnosed with high specificity and sensitivity.

This chain joins TRBV20-1 and TRBJ2-5; D remains unclear. Sequencing used PBMCs. The receptor was isolated from a woman under 30 in good health and CMV-seronegative. The CDR3 spells CSAVLLETQYF. CDR3 in DNA: TGCAGTGCTGTTCTACTAGAGACCCAGTACTTC.